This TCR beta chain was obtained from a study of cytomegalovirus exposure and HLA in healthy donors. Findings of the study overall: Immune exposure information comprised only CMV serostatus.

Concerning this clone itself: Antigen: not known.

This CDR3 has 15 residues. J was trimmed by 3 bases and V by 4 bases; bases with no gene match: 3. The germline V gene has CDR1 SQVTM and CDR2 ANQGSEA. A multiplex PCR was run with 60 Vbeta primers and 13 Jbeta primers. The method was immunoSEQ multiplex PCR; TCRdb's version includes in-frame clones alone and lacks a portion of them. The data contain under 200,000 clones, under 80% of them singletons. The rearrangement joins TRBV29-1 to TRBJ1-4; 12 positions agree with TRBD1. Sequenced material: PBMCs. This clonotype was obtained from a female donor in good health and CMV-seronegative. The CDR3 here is CSVGGQGAANEKLFF. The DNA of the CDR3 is TGCAGCGTTGGGGGACAGGGGGCGGCTAATGAAAAACTGTTTTTT.